Reported below is one T cell receptor (beta chain). This entry belongs to a study of blood T cell repertoires in COVID-19. Study summary: The United States, Italy and Spain provided the acute and convalescent COVID-19 samples.

The data were produced by immunoSEQ multiplex PCR, yet TCRdb's version contains in-frame clones alone and is incomplete. The repertoire holds 45,000 to 50,000 clones, with about nine tenths as singletons. Trimming shortened V by 3 bases and J by 5 bases, and 17 bases separated the two germline ends. The CDR3 sequence is 16 residues long. Germline CDR1 and CDR2: SGHVS and FNYEAQ. Sequencing was done on a sample of peripheral blood. This TCR came from a human donor in a cohort sampled during active COVID-19. The chain couples TRBV7-6 to TRBJ2-1, with a weak D call TRBD2 (5 bases). The CDR3 protein is CASSFAPEGGHNEQFF. Written as DNA, the CDR3 is TGTGCCAGCAGCTTCGCCCCCGAGGGCGGACACAATGAGCAGTTCTTC.